What follows are 2 T cell receptor beta chains derived from one specimen sequenced in a study of cytomegalovirus exposure and HLA in healthy donors. Amplification used 60 Vbeta primers and 13 Jbeta primers. Profiling relied on immunoSEQ multiplex PCR, and the TCRdb table lists in-frame clones only, not all of them. The sample consists of about 130,000 clones, about 80% of them appearing once. Material: PBMCs. These TCRs come from a woman aged 40-49 years in good health and CMV-seronegative.

This clone came up once. The chain has TRBV4-3 and TRBJ2-3; 10 nucleotides align to TRBD2. The trim removed 0 bases at V and 1 base at J, leaving 10 bases unmatched. Germline CDR1 LGHNA, CDR2 YSLEER. This CDR3 has 19 amino acids. This chain's CDR3 is CASSQDAGLAGAGTDTQYF. As DNA, the CDR3 is TGCGCCAGCAGCCAAGATGCGGGGCTAGCGGGAGCCGGCACAGATACGCAGTATTTT.

This clone was seen a few times. This chain uses TRBV28 with TRBJ2-1; tentatively, D is TRBD2 (6 bases). The germline CDR1 and CDR2 sequences are MDHEN and SYDVKM. The CDR3 consists of 17 residues. The V gene lost 3 bases and the J gene lost 12 bases, with 27 bases spanning the gap. The CDR3 DNA follows: TGTGCCAGCAGTTTGGGGCATGACGCTAGCGCCAGGTTTGTGCAGTTCTTC. Translating it yields CASSLGHDASARFVQFF. The variable domain in full, completed from reference TRBV28 and TRBJ2-1, reads DVKVTQSSRYLVKRTGEKVFLECVQDMDHENMFWYRQDPGLGLRLIYFSYDVKMKEKGDIPEGYSVSREKKERFSLILESASTNQTSMYLCASSLGHDASARFVQFFGPGTRLTVL.